What follows describes a single T cell receptor beta chain. The antigen is not known. The data originate from a study of CXCR3-negative and CXCR3-positive naive CD8 T cells. The wider study: Libraries each contributed about 1.5 +/- 0.3 million TRB reads, for roughly 140 million in total. The study, taken as a whole, reports: TRBV-TRBJ usage matched between naive CXCR3-negative and CXCR3-positive cells but not between memory cells. Naive CXCR3-positive cells had TRB CDR3s more hydrophobic than those of CXCR3-negative naive cells.

UMI labels and 5' RACE were used to prepare the TRB cDNA libraries. From the 5' RACE reads, TCRdb lists one entry per CDR3 protein and no DNA. The sample holds approximately 130,000 distinct CDR3 sequences. The CDR3 length is 14 residues. CDR1 SGHRS and CDR2 YFSETQ come from the germline V gene. The TCR originated in a human donor in good health. Some clones in this sample may be carry-over from other donors' samples. Sequencing was performed on naive CXCR3+ CD8+ T cells from blood. The subset denotes: CD45RO-CCR7+CD27+CD95- naive CD8+ T cells expressing CXCR3 (TNR3+). The chain links TRBV5-1 to TRBJ2-7; the TCRdb call, TRBD2, lacks DNA for checking. The CDR3 spells CASALAGGTYEQYF.